The 3 T cell receptor beta chains given below trace back to one sample, sequenced in a study of T cells in Graves' hyperthyroidism and ophthalmopathy. TCR beta CDR3 region amplification was performed from RNA transcripts. The HTBI primer set was used in a first-round RT-PCR of the TCR CDR3. A single record per CDR3 protein comes from TCRdb applying MiXCR to the multiplex PCR reads. The table lists a few hundred thousand distinct CDR3 sequences, about a fifth of them singletons. Sequencing was performed on blood. Receptors were obtained from a man aged 18 to 30 with Graves' ophthalmopathy.

The genes are TRBV12-3 or TRBV12-4 and TRBJ1-6, with 7 bases matching TRBD1. V dropped 6 bases and J dropped 7; count of bases not matched to a gene: 6. The CDR3 has 14 amino acids. The CDR3: CASRLGQFNSPLHF. DNA for the CDR3: TGTGCCAGCAGGCTGGGACAGTTCAATTCACCCCTCCACTTT.

This clonotype was picked up a small number of times. The chain joins TRBV5-1 to TRBJ2-6, with D perhaps TRBD1 or TRBD2 (5 bases each). Germline V gene data show CDR1 as SGHRS and CDR2 as YFSETQ. V lost 0 bases and J lost 1, with 8 bases in between. This CDR3 has 16 amino acids. The CDR3 DNA sequence: TGCGCCAGCAGCTTGGGGGGGATATCTGGGGCCAACGTCCTGACTTTC. Encoded protein: CASSLGGISGANVLTF.

This clonotype showed up just once. The rearrangement joins TRBV4-2 to TRBJ2-5, with 7 bases matching TRBD2. CDR3 length: 15 amino acids. The V gene end was trimmed by 0 bases and the J gene end by 3 bases; junction bases not matched to a gene: 4. CDR1 and CDR2 from the germline V gene are LGHNA and YNFKEQ. The CDR3 DNA sequence: TGTGCCAGCAGCCAAGAGGTAGCGGGCAAAGAGACCCAGTACTTC. Translated, it gives CASSQEVAGKETQYF.